This passage covers 9 T cell receptor beta chains from one sample sequenced in a study of T cell changes during pregnancy in multiple sclerosis. Using immunoSEQ multiplex PCR, the repertoire was profiled, and TCRdb retains in-frame clones only, with some absent. The data show 30,000 to 35,000 clones, about nine tenths seen once. The material was CD8+ T cells from peripheral blood mononuclear cells, obtained after pregnancy. The source of these receptors is a female donor with multiple sclerosis, enrolled in a pregnancy study.

The gene calls are TRBV11-3 and TRBJ1-1, with D possibly being TRBD1 (5 bases). The germline V gene encodes CDR1 SGHNT and CDR2 YENEEA. V was clipped by 4 bases and J by 11 bases, with 11 bases between them. The length of the CDR3 is 11 residues. CDR3 residues: CASSSGGVAFF. As DNA, the CDR3 is TGTGCCAGCAGCTCAGGAGGGGTTGCTTTCTTT.

The chain combines TRBV5-1 with TRBJ1-6; D is perhaps TRBD1 (6 bases). The V gene's germline CDR1 is SGHRS and CDR2 YFSETQ. V lost 7 bases and J 8 bases, leaving 19 bases between the germline ends. The CDR3 extends over 15 amino acids. This CDR3 is CASRAADQGHSPLHF. CDR3 DNA: TGCGCCAGCCGGGCCGCCGACCAGGGGCATTCACCCCTCCACTTT. The full variable domain, its missing parts supplied by reference TRBV5-1 and TRBJ1-6, is KAGVTQTPRYLIKTRGQQVTLSCSPISGHRSVSWYQQTPGQGLQFLFEYFSETQRNKGNFPGRFSGRQFSNSRSEMNVSTLELGDSALYLCASRAADQGHSPLHFGNGTRLTVT.

The gene calls are TRBV10-3 and TRBJ1-5; 8 bases align to TRBD1. The CDR3 is made up of 13 amino acids. The V and J ends lost 5 bases and 5 bases, in that order; junction bases with no gene match: 2. Germline CDR1 and CDR2: ENHRY and SYGVKD. CDR3 amino acids: CAISTGGDQPQHF. The DNA for the CDR3 is TGTGCCATCAGTACAGGGGGGGATCAGCCCCAGCATTTT.

For the CDR3, the DNA is TGTGCCAGCAGTGGGGCTTTGAACACCGGGGAGCTGTTTTTT. Amino acid sequence: CASSGALNTGELFF. The chain recombines TRBV6-5 with TRBJ2-2, with D perhaps TRBD1 (5 bases). V dropped 5 bases and J dropped 1 base, with 8 bases sitting between them. The germline V gene encodes CDR1 MNHEY and CDR2 SVGAGI. CDR3 length: 14 residues.

The chain has TRBV7-9 and TRBJ1-5; D gene ambiguous. CDR3 length equals 12 residues. Germline CDR1 reads SEHNR; CDR2 reads FQNEAQ (reference sequence). V shed 3 bases and J shed 7 bases, with 7 bases lying between them. CDR3 amino acids: CASSLEDQPQHF. In DNA form, the CDR3 reads TGTGCCAGCAGCTTGGAGGACCAGCCCCAGCATTTT.

Only a few counts were recorded for this clone. The V and J genes are TRBV6-6 and TRBJ2-2, with TRBD1 identical over 10 bases. The CDR3 is made up of 15 amino acids. Germline V lookup: CDR1 MNHNY, CDR2 SVGAGI (reference sequence). J lost 6 bases, V lost 6 bases, and 7 bases had no gene match. The CDR3: CASRPGTGDAGELFF. The CDR3 DNA follows: TGTGCCAGCAGGCCCGGGACAGGGGACGCCGGGGAGCTGTTTTTT.

The V gene is TRBV6-6, the J gene TRBJ2-7, with D maybe TRBD2 (6 bases). This CDR3 region has 16 residues. With 2 bases removed from V and 2 bases from J, the gap between germline ends came to 16 bases. Germline CDR1 is MNHNY and CDR2 is SVGAGI (reference sequence). This chain's CDR3 is CASSYTSRRGTYEQYF. The CDR3 DNA follows: TGTGCCAGCAGTTACACGTCGAGGAGGGGAACCTACGAGCAGTACTTC.

This chain joins TRBV27 and TRBJ2-5; TRBD2 agrees at 8 bases. The length of the CDR3 is 14 residues. Per germline, CDR1 MNHEY and CDR2 SMNVEV (reference sequence). The V gene end was trimmed by 6 bases and the J gene end by 5 bases; junction bases not matched to a gene: 8. CDR3 DNA: TGTGCCAGCAGGCCTACTAGCGGATGGGAGACCCAGTACTTC. Protein product: CASRPTSGWETQYF.

V usage is TRBV7-3 and J usage is TRBJ1-1; the match to TRBD1 covers 8 bases. From germline, CDR1 is SGHTA and CDR2 FQGTGA. The CDR3 totals 13 residues. The ends lost 5 bases at V and 7 bases at J; junction bases unmatched: 6. The CDR3 bases are TGTGCCAGCAGCGGAGGACAGGGCTATGAAGCTTTCTTT. Translation gives CASSGGQGYEAFF. Looking up the rest from reference TRBV7-3 and TRBJ1-1 gives the full variable domain: GAGVSQTPSNKVTEKGKYVELRCDPISGHTALYWYRQSLGQGPEFLIYFQGTGAADDSGLPNDRFFAVRPEGSVSTLKIQRTERGDSAVYLCASSGGQGYEAFFGQGTRLTVV.